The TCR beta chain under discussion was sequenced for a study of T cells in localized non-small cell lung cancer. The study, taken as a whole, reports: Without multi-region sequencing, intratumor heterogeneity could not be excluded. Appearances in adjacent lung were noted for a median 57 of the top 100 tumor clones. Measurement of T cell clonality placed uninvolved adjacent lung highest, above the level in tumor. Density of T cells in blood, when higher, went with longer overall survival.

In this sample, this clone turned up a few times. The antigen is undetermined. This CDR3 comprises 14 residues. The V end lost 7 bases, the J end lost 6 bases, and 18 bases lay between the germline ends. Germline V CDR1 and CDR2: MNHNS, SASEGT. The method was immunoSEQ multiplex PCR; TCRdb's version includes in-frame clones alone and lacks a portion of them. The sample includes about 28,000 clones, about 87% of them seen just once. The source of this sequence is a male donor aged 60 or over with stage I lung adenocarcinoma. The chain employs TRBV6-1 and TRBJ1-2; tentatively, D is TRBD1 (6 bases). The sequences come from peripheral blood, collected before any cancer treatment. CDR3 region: CASIQRGTGNGYTF. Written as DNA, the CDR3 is TGTGCCAGCATCCAAAGGGGAACAGGGAATGGCTACACCTTC.